The entry below describes one T cell receptor beta chain. Its antigen is undetermined. The data originate from a study of post-analysis software for immune sequencing data. Study results and caveats: Patients with multiple sclerosis recorded significantly lower normalized Chao1 diversity than controls, the study found. About 5 TRBV segments were significantly more frequent in patients than in controls. TRBV5-6, TRBV5-1 and TRBV20-1 were among these segments.

The CDR3 length is 13 residues. Germline loops: CDR1 SNHLY, CDR2 FYNNEI. The germline V and J ends were trimmed by 11 bases and 4 bases, with 16 bases remaining between them. Carried by the TCR beta cDNA libraries were unique molecular identifiers. One entry per CDR3 protein, called by TCRdb with MiXCR from the PCR reads. In the table there are 550,000 to 700,000 distinct CDR3 sequences, around 47% of which are singletons. The origin of this receptor is a girl aged 10-17 years with multiple sclerosis. The rearrangement joins TRBV2 to TRBJ2-3, with a weak D call TRBD1 (6 bases). Material for sequencing was blood. The CDR3 here is CAGKAGAADTQYF. Written as DNA, the CDR3 is TGTGCCGGAAAGGCAGGGGCAGCAGATACGCAGTATTTT.